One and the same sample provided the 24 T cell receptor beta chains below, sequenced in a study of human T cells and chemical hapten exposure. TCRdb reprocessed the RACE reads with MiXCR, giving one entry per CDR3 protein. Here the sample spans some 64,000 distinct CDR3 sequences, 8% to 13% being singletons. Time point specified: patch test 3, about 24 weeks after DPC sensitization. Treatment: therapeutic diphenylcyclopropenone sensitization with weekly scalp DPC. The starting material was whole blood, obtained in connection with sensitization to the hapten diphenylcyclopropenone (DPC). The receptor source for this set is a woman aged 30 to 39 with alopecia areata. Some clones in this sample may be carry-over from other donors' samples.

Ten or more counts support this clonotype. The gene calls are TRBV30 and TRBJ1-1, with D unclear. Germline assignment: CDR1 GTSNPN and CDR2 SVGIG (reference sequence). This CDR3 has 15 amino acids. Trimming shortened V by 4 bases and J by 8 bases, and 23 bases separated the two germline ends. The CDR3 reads CAWTPRLAGKIEAFF. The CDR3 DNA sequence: TGTGCCTGGACCCCTAGGTTGGCAGGTAAAATCGAAGCTTTCTTT. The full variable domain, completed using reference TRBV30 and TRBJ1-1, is SQTIHQWPATLVQPVGSPLSLECTVEGTSNPNLYWYRQAAGRGLQLLFYSVGIGQISSEVPQNLSASRPQDRQFILSSKKLLLSDSGFYLCAWTPRLAGKIEAFFGQGTRLTVV.

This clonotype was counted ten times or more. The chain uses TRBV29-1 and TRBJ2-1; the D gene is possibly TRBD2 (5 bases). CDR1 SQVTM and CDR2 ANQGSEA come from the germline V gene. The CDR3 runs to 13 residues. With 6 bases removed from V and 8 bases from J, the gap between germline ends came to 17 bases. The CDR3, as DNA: TGCAGCGTAGCCCGAGGAGGAGTCTATGAGCAGTTCTTC. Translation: CSVARGGVYEQFF.

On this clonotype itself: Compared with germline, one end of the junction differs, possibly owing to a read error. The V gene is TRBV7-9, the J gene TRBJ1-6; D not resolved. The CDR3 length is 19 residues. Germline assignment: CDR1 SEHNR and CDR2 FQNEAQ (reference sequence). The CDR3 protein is CASSPWNLNRGRDNSPIHF. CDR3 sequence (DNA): TGTGCCAGCAGCCCTTGGAACCTCAATCGGGGAAGAGATAATTCACCCATCCACTTT. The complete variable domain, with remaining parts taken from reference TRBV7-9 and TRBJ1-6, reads DTGVSQNPRHKITKRGQNVTFRCDPISEHNRLYWYRQTLGQGPEFLTYFQNEAQLEKSRLLSDRFSAERPKGSFSTLEIQRTEQGDSAMYLCASSPWNLNRGRDNSPIHFGNGTRLTVT.

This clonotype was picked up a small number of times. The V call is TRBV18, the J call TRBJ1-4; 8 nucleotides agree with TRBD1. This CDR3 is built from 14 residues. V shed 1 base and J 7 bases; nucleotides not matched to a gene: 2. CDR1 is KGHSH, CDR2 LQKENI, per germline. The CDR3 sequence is CASSPLDRVEKLFF. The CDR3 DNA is TGTGCCAGCTCACCACTGGACAGGGTTGAAAAACTGTTTTTT.

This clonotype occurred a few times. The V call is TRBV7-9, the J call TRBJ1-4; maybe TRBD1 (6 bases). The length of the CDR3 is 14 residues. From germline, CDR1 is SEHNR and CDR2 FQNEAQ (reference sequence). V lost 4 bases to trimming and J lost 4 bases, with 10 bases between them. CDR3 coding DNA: TGTGCCAGCAGCTGGACAGCCAGTAATGAAAAACTGTTTTTT. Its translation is CASSWTASNEKLFF. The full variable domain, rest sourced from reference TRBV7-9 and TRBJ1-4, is DTGVSQNPRHKITKRGQNVTFRCDPISEHNRLYWYRQTLGQGPEFLTYFQNEAQLEKSRLLSDRFSAERPKGSFSTLEIQRTEQGDSAMYLCASSWTASNEKLFFGSGTQLSVL.

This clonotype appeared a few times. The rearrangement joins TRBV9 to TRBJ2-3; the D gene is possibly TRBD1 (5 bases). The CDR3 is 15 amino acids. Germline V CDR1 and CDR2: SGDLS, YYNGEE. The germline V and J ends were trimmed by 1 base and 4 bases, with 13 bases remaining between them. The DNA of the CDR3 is TGTGCCAGCAGCGTAACCTGGCAGGGTTCAGATACGCAGTATTTT. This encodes CASSVTWQGSDTQYF.

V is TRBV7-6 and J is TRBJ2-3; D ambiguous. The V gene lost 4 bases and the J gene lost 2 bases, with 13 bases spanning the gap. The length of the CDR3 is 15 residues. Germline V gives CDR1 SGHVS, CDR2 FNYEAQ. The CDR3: CASSSGSSDTDTQYF. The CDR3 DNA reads TGTGCCAGCAGCTCCGGGTCGTCGGACACAGATACGCAGTATTTT. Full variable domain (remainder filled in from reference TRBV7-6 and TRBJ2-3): GAGVSQSPRYKVTKRGQDVALRCDPISGHVSLYWYRQALGQGPEFLTYFNYEAQQDKSGLPNDRFSAERPEGSISTLTIQRTEQRDSAMYRCASSSGSSDTDTQYFGPGTRLTVL.

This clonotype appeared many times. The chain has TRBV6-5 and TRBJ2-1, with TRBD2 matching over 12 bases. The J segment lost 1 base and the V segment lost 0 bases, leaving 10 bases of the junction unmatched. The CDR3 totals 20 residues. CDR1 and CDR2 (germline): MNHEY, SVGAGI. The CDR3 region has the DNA TGTGCCAGCAGTTACTCTCCGGGACTAGCGGGCGCTAGTTCCTACAATGAGCAGTTCTTC. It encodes CASSYSPGLAGASSYNEQFF.

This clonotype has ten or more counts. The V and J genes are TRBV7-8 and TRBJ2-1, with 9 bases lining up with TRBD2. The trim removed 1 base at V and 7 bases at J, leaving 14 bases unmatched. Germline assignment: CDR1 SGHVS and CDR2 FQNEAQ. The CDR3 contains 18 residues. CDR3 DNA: TGTGCCAGCAGCTTAGATGATATAGTGGCGGGAGGGTTGAATGAGCAGTTCTTC. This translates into CASSLDDIVAGGLNEQFF.

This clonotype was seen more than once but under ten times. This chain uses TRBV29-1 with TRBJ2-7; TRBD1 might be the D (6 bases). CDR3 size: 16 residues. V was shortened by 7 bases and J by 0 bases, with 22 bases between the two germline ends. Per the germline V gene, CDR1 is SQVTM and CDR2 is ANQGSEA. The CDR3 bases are TGCAGCGCCGGTGGCAGGGGCCAACGGAGCTCCTACGAGCAGTACTTC. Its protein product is CSAGGRGQRSSYEQYF.

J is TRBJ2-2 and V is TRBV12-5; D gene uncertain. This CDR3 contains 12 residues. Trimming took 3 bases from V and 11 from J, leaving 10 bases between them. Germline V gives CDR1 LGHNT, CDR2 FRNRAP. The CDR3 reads CASGFDSAELFF. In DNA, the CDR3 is TGTGCTAGTGGTTTCGATAGTGCAGAGCTGTTTTTT.

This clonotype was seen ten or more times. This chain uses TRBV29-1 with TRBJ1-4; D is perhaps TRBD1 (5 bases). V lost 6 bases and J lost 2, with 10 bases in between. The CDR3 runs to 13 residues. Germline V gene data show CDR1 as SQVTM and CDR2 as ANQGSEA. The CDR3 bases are TGCAGCGTCGGACACCGGACTAATGAAAAACTGTTTTTT. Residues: CSVGHRTNEKLFF.

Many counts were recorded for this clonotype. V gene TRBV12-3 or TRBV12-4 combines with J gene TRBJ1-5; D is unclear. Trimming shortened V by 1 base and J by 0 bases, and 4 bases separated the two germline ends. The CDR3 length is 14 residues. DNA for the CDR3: TGTGCCAGCAGTTTAGACTATAGCAATCAGCCCCAGCATTTT. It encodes CASSLDYSNQPQHF.

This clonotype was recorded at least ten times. The CDR3 region is CAISETSGSADTQYF. CDR3 DNA: TGTGCCATCAGCGAGACTAGCGGGAGTGCAGATACGCAGTATTTT. The rearrangement links TRBV10-3 to TRBJ2-3; 12 nucleotides match TRBD2. With 6 bases clipped from V and 4 bases from J, the junction kept 5 bases outside the gene matches. The CDR3 spans 15 residues. Germline V gene lookup returns CDR1 ENHRY and CDR2 SYGVKD.

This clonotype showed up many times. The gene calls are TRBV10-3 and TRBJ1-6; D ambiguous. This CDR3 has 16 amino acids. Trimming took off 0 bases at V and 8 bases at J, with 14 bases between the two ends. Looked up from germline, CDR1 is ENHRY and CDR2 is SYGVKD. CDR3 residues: CAISESAQLTHSPLHF. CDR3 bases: TGTGCCATCAGTGAGTCGGCGCAGCTTACCCATTCACCCCTCCACTTT.

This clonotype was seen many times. CDR3 in amino acids: CASSQEPGQGISAYYGYTF. CDR3 bases: TGTGCCAGCAGCCAAGAACCGGGACAGGGTATTTCGGCTTACTATGGCTACACCTTC. The rearrangement uses TRBV14 and TRBJ1-2; TRBD1 matches at 9 bases. V lost 0 bases and J lost 3; bases outside the gene matches: 14. The CDR3 has 19 amino acids. CDR1 and CDR2 (germline): SGHDN, FVKESK.

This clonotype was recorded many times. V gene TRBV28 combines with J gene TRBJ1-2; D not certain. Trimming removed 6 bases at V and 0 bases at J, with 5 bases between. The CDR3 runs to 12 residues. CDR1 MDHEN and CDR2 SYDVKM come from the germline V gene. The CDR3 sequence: CASSPSNYGYTF. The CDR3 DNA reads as TGTGCCAGCAGCCCTTCTAACTATGGCTACACCTTC.

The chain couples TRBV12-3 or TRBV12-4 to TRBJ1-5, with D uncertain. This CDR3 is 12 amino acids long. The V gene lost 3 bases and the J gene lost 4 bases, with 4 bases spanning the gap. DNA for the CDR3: TGTGCCAGCAGTTTCGGGAATCAGCCCCAGCATTTT. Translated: CASSFGNQPQHF.

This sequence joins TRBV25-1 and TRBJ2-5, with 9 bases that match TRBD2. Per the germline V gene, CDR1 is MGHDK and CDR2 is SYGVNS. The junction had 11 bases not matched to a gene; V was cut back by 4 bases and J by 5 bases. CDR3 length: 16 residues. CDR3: CASSVPGGGAEETQYF. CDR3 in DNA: TGTGCCAGCAGTGTACCGGGCGGGGGGGCAGAGGAGACCCAGTACTTC.

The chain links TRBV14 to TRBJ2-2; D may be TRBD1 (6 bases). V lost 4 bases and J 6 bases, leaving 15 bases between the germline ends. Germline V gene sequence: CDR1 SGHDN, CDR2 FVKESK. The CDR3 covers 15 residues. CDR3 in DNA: TGTGCCAGCAGCCCGGGACACTTGGGGCCCGGGGAGCTGTTTTTT. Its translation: CASSPGHLGPGELFF.

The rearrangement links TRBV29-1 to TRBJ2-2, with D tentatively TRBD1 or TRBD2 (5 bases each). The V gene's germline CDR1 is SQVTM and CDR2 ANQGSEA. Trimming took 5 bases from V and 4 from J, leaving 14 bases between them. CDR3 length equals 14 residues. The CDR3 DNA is TGCAGCGTTAGGGACCCGAGGGGCACCGGGGAGCTGTTTTTT. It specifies CSVRDPRGTGELFF.

The CDR3 loop reads CASSRAVATTDTQYF. The CDR3, as DNA: TGTGCCAGCAGCCGGGCTGTGGCTACCACAGATACGCAGTATTTT. The chain recombines TRBV5-4 with TRBJ2-3; D is uncertain. V lost 4 bases and J lost 2, with 14 bases in between. The CDR3 runs to 15 residues. Germline CDR1 is SGHNT and CDR2 is YYREEE (reference sequence).

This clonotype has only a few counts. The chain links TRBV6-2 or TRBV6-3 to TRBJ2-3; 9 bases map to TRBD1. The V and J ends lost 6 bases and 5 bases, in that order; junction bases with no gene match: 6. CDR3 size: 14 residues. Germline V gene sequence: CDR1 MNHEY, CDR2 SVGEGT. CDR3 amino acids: CASSRDRVGDTQYF. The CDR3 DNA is TGTGCCAGCAGCCGGGACAGGGTCGGAGATACGCAGTATTTT.

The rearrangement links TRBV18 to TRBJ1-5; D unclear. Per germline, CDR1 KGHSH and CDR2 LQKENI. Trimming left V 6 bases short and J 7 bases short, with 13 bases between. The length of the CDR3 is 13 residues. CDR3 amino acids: CASSLEVRQPQHF. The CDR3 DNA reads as TGTGCCAGCTCTCTAGAGGTGAGACAGCCCCAGCATTTT.